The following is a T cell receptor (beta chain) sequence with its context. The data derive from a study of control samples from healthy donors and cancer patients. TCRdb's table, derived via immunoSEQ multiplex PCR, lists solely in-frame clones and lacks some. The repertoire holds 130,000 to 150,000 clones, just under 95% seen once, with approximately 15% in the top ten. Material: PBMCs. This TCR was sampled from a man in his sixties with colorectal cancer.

The CDR3 protein is CASSSLAGGLQETQYF. For the CDR3, the DNA is TGTGCCAGCAGTTCACTAGCGGGGGGGTTACAAGAGACCCAGTACTTC. The gene calls are TRBV6-5 and TRBJ2-5; TRBD2 aligns across 13 bases. J lost 2 bases, V lost 4 bases, and 4 bases had no gene match. The CDR3 runs 16 residues. Germline V lookup: CDR1 MNHEY, CDR2 SVGAGI.